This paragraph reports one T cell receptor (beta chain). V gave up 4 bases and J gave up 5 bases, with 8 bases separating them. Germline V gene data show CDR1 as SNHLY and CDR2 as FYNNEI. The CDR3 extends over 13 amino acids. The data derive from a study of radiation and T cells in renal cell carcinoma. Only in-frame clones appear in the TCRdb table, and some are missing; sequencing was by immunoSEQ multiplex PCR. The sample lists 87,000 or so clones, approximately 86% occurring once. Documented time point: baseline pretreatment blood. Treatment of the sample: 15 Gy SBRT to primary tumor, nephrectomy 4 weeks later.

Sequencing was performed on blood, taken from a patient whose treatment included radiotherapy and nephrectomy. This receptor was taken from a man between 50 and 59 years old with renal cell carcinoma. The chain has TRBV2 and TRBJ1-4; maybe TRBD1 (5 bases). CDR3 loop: CASSGGLNEKLFF. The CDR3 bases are TGTGCCAGCAGTGGGGGCCTCAATGAAAAACTGTTTTTT.